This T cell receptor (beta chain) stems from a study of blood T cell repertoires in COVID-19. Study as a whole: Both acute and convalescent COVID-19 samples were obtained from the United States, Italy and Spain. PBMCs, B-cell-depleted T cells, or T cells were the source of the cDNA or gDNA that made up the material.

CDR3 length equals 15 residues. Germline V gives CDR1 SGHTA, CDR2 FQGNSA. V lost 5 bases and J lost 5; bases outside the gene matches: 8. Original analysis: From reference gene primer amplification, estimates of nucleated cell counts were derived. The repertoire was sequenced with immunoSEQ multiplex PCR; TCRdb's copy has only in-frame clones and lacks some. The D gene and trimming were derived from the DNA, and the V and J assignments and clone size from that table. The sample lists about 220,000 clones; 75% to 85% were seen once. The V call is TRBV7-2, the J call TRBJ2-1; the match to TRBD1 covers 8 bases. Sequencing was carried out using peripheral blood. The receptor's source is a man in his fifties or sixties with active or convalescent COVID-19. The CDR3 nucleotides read TGTGCCAGCAGCCGCGGGCGGACAGGGAACAATGAGCAGTTCTTC. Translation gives CASSRGRTGNNEQFF.